This is a list of T cell receptor beta chains from one sample in a study of cytomegalovirus exposure and HLA in healthy donors. Repertoires were generated with immunoSEQ multiplex PCR, while TCRdb's copy carries only in-frame clones and drops some. The data show around 160,000 clones, with 80% to 90% seen just once and 7.5% to 10% held by the top ten. Sequenced material: PBMCs. Source of these receptors: a man aged 18 to 30 in good health and CMV-seropositive. CDR3s include the opening cysteine and the closing phenylalanine or tryptophan. Each record gives: CDR3 protein, CDR3 DNA, clone size, V gene, J gene, D gene. D genes are given only for firm matches. For some rows the clone size is stated as once, few or many, or as a class when expanded; others skip it.

CASSLPGNTIYF	TGTGCCAGCAGCTTGCCGGGGAACACCATATATTTT	.	TRBV5-4	TRBJ1-3	.
CASSPSRDSPYEQYF	TGTGCCAGCTCACCATCTCGGGACAGCCCCTACGAGCAGTACTTC	.	TRBV18	TRBJ2-7	TRBD1
CASSNTGGANYGYTF	TGTGCCAGCAGTAACACAGGGGGAGCTAACTATGGCTACACCTTC	.	TRBV28	TRBJ1-2	TRBD1
CSVRGANTEAFF	TGCAGCGTTCGGGGAGCGAACACTGAAGCTTTCTTT	.	TRBV29-1	TRBJ1-1	.
CASSDLRGGSTEAFF	TGCGCCAGCAGCGATCTCAGGGGAGGGTCCACTGAAGCTTTCTTT	.	TRBV5-1	TRBJ1-1	.
CASSWRQGGNSPLHF	TGTGCCAGCAGTTGGAGACAGGGGGGAAATTCACCCCTCCACTTT	once	TRBV27	TRBJ1-6	TRBD1
CASTGLAGGRGNNEQYF	TGTGCCAGCACCGGACTAGCGGGGGGGAGAGGGAACAACGAGCAGTACTTC	.	TRBV28	TRBJ2-7	TRBD2
CATSRDRGTGNTIYF	TGTGCCACCAGCAGAGACAGGGGAACTGGAAACACCATATATTTT	.	TRBV15	TRBJ1-3	.
CASSEAPGQVYGYTF	TGTGCCAGCAGTGAAGCGCCGGGACAGGTCTATGGCTACACCTTC	few	TRBV6-1	TRBJ1-2	TRBD1
CASSFGTGGASLDGYTF	TGTGCCAGCAGCTTCGGGACAGGGGGCGCCAGTTTAGATGGCTACACCTTC	once	TRBV9	TRBJ1-2	TRBD1
CASSFSRNTEAFF	TGCGCCAGCAGCTTCAGTCGAAACACTGAAGCTTTCTTT	.	TRBV5-1	TRBJ1-1	.
CASSVDGGAKDTQYF	TGTGCCAGCAGCGTAGACGGGGGGGCCAAAGATACGCAGTATTTT	.	TRBV9	TRBJ2-3	TRBD2
CASSLNPDRGRGYEQYF	TGCGCCAGCAGCTTGAACCCCGACAGGGGGAGGGGGTACGAGCAGTACTTC	.	TRBV5-1	TRBJ2-7	TRBD1
CAQDTGELFF	TGTGCCCAGGACACCGGGGAGCTGTTTTTT	few	TRBV7-9	TRBJ2-2	.
CASSVERGGTGELFF	TGTGCCAGCAGCGTAGAGAGGGGGGGTACCGGGGAGCTGTTTTTT	.	TRBV9	TRBJ2-2	.
CASSLLASREQYF	TGTGCCAGCAGTTTATTGGCCTCTAGGGAGCAGTACTTC	.	TRBV27	TRBJ2-7	.
CAISEGGGGLTPQHF	TGTGCCATCAGTGAGGGTGGGGGAGGGCTGACGCCCCAGCATTTT	.	TRBV10-3	TRBJ1-5	.
CASSLRVAGGTDTQYF	TGCGCCAGCAGCTTGAGGGTAGCGGGGGGCACAGATACGCAGTATTTT	.	TRBV5-1	TRBJ2-3	TRBD2
CASSYSQTGEKLFF	TGTGCCAGCAGTTACTCCCAGACAGGAGAAAAACTGTTTTTT	.	TRBV6-5	TRBJ1-4	.